The rows below give T cell receptor beta chains drawn from one sample of a study of regulatory T cells in long-lasting Graves disease. TCRdb re-analysed the multiplex PCR reads in MiXCR, keeping a single row per CDR3 protein. The sample yields around 450,000 distinct CDR3 sequences, 20% to 25% seen once. The sequenced sample was peripheral blood mononuclear cells (PBMCs), obtained when the disease was refractory, from a patient treated with antithyroid drugs. The receptors derive from a female donor with Graves disease. Both conserved end residues are part of each CDR3. Fields, in order: clone size, J gene, D gene, V gene, CDR3 DNA, CDR3 protein. D genes are given only for firm matches. Size is stated for part of the rows, as once, few or many counts, or as a class when the clone is expanded.

>many|TRBJ2-7|TRBD1|TRBV28
TGTGCCAGCAGCCTCGGGACAGGACCCTACGAGCAGTACTTC
CASSLGTGPYEQYF
>-|TRBJ2-1|TRBD2|TRBV29-1
TGCAGCGTTGACGGCCCTAGCGGGAGTGATGAGCAGTTCTTC
CSVDGPSGSDEQFF
>-|TRBJ2-7|TRBD1|TRBV7-2
TGTGCCAGCAGCTCCGCTGTACAGGGGTGGGAGCAGTACTTC
CASSSAVQGWEQYF
>many|TRBJ1-1|-|TRBV30
TGTGCCTGGAGTGTAATTGGACAAATGAACACTGAAGCTTTCTTT
CAWSVIGQMNTEAFF
>-|TRBJ1-6|-|TRBV3-1
TGTGCCAGCAGCCAAGAATATTCACCCCTCCACTTT
CASSQEYSPLHF
>-|TRBJ1-5|-|TRBV20-1
TGCAGTGCTAGAGTCGGTGGAAACAATCAGCCCCAGCATTTT
CSARVGGNNQPQHF
>-|TRBJ2-7|TRBD1|TRBV28
TGTGCCACCAAACAGGGGGCGTCCTACGAGCAGTACTTC
CATKQGASYEQYF
>-|TRBJ1-4|-|TRBV4-1
TGCGCCAGCAGCCAAGGGCCCCTGGAAAAACTGTTTTTT
CASSQGPLEKLFF
>many|TRBJ1-4|-|TRBV12-3/TRBV12-4
TGTGCCAGCAGGCGCTTTGGGGCGTCATGGGGAAAACTGTTTTTT
CASRRFGASWGKLFF
>-|TRBJ1-5|-|TRBV12-3/TRBV12-4
TGTGCCAGCGCTGTTACAGGAGCCTACAATCAGCCCCAGCATTTT
CASAVTGAYNQPQHF
>few|TRBJ1-1|-|TRBV29-1
TGCAGCGTTGTCCCGAACACTGAAGCTTTCTTT
CSVVPNTEAFF
>-|TRBJ1-2|-|TRBV5-1
TGCGCCAGCAGCTTCTCGTTTAACTATGGCTACACCTTC
CASSFSFNYGYTF
>-|TRBJ1-1|-|TRBV29-1
TGCAGCGTTAATTCAGTGTCCGGGAAGAACACTGAAGCTTTCTTT
CSVNSVSGKNTEAFF
>many|TRBJ1-4|TRBD1|TRBV2
TGTGCCAGCAGCGACTCAGGGGGCACAACTAATGAAAAACTGTTTTTT
CASSDSGGTTNEKLFF
>many|TRBJ1-1|-|TRBV12-3/TRBV12-4
TGTGCCAGTTTAAAGGGGGATGGTGAAGCTTTCTTT
CASLKGDGEAFF
>many|TRBJ1-2|-|TRBV19
TGTGCCAGTACCAACAGCGATAACGTCCGGGGCGGCTACACCTTC
CASTNSDNVRGGYTF
>many|TRBJ1-1|-|TRBV12-3/TRBV12-4
TGTGCCAGCAGTCGCCAGGGTCCCACTGAAGCTTTCTTT
CASSRQGPTEAFF
>many|TRBJ2-5|-|TRBV7-9
TGTGCCAGCAGTAAGAGGGAGACCCAGTACTTC
CASSKRETQYF
>-|TRBJ2-7|-|TRBV4-1
TGCGCCAGCAGCCAAGATCTGGGTACAATCCCCCGCGAGCAGTACTTC
CASSQDLGTIPREQYF
>few|TRBJ1-6|TRBD1|TRBV20-1
TGCAGTGCTCTCAAGGGGGCGGATAATTCACCCCTCCACTTT
CSALKGADNSPLHF
>-|TRBJ2-5|TRBD2|TRBV9
TGTGCCAGCAGCGAGAGCGGGGGTATAGCAGAGACCCAGTACTTC
CASSESGGIAETQYF
>few|TRBJ2-7|-|TRBV30
TGTGCCTGGAGTGTACGAGAGGAGCAGTACTTC
CAWSVREEQYF
>-|TRBJ2-5|-|TRBV7-9
TGTGCCAGCAGCTTAGAACCGCCGGGGGAGACCCAGTACTTC
CASSLEPPGETQYF
>-|TRBJ2-1|-|TRBV27
TGTGCCAGCAGTTTATCCCCCAGCGCGGCCCTTGACAATGAGCAGTTCTTC
CASSLSPSAALDNEQFF
>many|TRBJ2-7|TRBD2|TRBV28
TGTGCCAGCAGTTTTCGGTACGGGAGGGCCTCCTACGAGCAGTACTTC
CASSFRYGRASYEQYF
>few|TRBJ2-2|-|TRBV20-1
TGCAGTGCAAACCGGGCCAACACCGGGGAGCTGTTTTTT
CSANRANTGELFF
>few|TRBJ2-5|TRBD1|TRBV27
TGTGCCAGCAGTTTATCCGGACAGGGTTGGACCCAGTACTTC
CASSLSGQGWTQYF
>many|TRBJ1-1|-|TRBV29-1
TGCTCCCCGAAGATGGGTACTGAAGCTTTCTTT
CSPKMGTEAFF
>-|TRBJ2-2|TRBD1|TRBV29-1
TGCAGCGTGCAAGGGGGCTTCTCGAACACCGGGGAGCTGTTTTTT
CSVQGGFSNTGELFF
>many|TRBJ2-7|-|TRBV20-1
TGCAGTGTCACAGCCGGGGGATCCTACGAGCAGTACTTC
CSVTAGGSYEQYF
>few|TRBJ1-2|TRBD1|TRBV10-3
TGTGCCATCAGTTGGGACAGGGCCTATGGCTACACCTTC
CAISWDRAYGYTF
>many|TRBJ2-2|TRBD2|TRBV7-2
TGTGCCAGCAGCTTAGTGGGGGGGATGGACACCGGGGAGCTGTTTTTT
CASSLVGGMDTGELFF
>many|TRBJ1-2|-|TRBV13
TGTGCCAGCAGCTTAGGCCAACGGGCTAACTATGGCTACACCTTC
CASSLGQRANYGYTF
>few|TRBJ2-5|TRBD2|TRBV11-2
TGTGCCAGCAGCTTAGGCATTTTAGCGGGGGAAGAGACCCAGTACTTC
CASSLGILAGEETQYF
>many|TRBJ2-6|TRBD1|TRBV12-3/TRBV12-4
TGTGCCAGCAGTTTGGGACAGGGAACTGGGGCCAACGTCCTGACTTTC
CASSLGQGTGANVLTF